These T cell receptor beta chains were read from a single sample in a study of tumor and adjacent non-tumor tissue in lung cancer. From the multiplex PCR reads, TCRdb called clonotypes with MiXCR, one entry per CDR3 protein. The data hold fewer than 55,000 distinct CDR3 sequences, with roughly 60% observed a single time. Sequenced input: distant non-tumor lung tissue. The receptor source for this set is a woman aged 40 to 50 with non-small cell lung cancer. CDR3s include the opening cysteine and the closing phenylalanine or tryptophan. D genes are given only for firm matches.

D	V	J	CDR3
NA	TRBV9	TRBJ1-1	CANSGGGYGDTEAFF
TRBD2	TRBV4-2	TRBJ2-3	CASGHPSGGSTDTRYF
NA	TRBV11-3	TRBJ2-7	CASSLETDEQYF
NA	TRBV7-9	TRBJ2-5	CASSLNGEKTQYF
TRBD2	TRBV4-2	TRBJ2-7	CASGRDYASGGATYEHYF
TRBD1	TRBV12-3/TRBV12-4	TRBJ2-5	CASIYRGQETQYF
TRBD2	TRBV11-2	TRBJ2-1	CASSRTSVNEQFF
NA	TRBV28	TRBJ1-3	CASSWSGIPGFSGNTIYF
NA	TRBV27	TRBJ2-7	CASSLGSAAGEQYF
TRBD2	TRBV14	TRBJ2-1	CASSLDYLQRGISCNEQFF
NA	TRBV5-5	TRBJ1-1	CASSLVGPEPEAFF
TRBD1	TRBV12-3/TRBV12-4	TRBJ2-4	CARRTTGQGRAKNIQYF
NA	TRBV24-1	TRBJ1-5	CVTSARGGSNQPQHF
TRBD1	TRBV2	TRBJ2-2	CASKGQGTRTGKLFF
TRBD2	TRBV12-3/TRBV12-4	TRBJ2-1	CVSSLSGASYNEQFF
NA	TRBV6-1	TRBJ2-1	CVSTVPGYTYNEQFF
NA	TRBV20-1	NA	CSASAWQGNYEQFF
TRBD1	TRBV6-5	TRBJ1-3	CGSSSDRGRRNTIHF
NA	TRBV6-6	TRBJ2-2	CASSYSTGAGELLF
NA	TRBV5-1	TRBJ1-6	CASSLGLNSPLHF
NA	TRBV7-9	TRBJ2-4	CASSSPTSGDGAKNIQYF
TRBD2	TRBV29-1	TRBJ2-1	CSVARLANSNEQFF
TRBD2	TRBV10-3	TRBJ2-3	CASNPGTSGMTDTQYF
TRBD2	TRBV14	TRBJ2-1	CASSQGPRPGLSRSSYNERFF
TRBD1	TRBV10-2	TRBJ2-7	CASSRQGAEQYF
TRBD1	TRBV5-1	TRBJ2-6	CASSSGQGFSGANVLTF
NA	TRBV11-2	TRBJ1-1	CASSLGGGGEAFF
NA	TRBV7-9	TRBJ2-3	CASSSTRPTDTQYF
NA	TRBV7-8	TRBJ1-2	CASNVTENYGYSF
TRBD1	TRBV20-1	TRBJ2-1	CSARAVDRGQGEQFF
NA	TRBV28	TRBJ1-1	CASSSRGGRKNTEAFF
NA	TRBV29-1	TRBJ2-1	CGVKRTLHNKEFF
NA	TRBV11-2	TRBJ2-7	CAGSLEASSQYF
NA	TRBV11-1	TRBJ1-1	CASSDLLNTEAFF
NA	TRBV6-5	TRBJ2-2	CASKSSRNTGELFF
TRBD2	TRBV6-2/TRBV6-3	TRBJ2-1	CTSTSMRERNDQFF
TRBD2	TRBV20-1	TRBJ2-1	CSARGVAGGFYNEQFF
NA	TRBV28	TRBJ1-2	CASRPGSKGYTF
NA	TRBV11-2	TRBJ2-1	CARSSLGAGEQFF
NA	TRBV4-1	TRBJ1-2	CASSHVRGLVSYTF
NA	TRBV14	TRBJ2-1	CASSQKGSSYIEQSF
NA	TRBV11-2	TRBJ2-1	CASSPPGASGGLEQFF
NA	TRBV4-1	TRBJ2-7	CASSPGPFGDTDLPEQYF
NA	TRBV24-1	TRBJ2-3	CAIDSTTDTQYF
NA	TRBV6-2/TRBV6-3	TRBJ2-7	CASRINMSHSYEQYF
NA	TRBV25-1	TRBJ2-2	CASSEVGSFRTGELFF
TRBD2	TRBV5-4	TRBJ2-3	CASSYSAGAGTDTQYF
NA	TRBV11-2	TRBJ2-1	CASSFAIEQFF
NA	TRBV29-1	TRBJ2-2	CSIARGTGELSF
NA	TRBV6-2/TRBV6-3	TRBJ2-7	CASSRWRISYEQYF
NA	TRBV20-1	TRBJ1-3	CSDRALRGPDTARDTIYF
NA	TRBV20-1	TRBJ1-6	CSNRVGRDNSPLHF
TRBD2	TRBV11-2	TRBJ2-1	CPSSFGTSGGAYNVQFF
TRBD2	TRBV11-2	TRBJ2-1	CASSLNSGLYNEQFF